This TCR beta chain was sequenced in a study of shared clonotypes between healthy human individuals. Repertoires were generated with immunoSEQ multiplex PCR, while TCRdb's copy carries only in-frame clones and drops some. The table shows roughly 100,000 clones, with about 72% occurring only once. Per germline, CDR1 SGHRS and CDR2 YFSETQ. The CDR3 runs to 14 residues. The ends lost 4 bases at V and 4 bases at J; junction bases unmatched: 6. CD8 memory merged CD45RO+ cells and CCR7-negative CD45RA+ TemRA cells into one population. This clonotype originated in a woman aged 25 to 39 in good health. The rearrangement links TRBV5-1 to TRBJ1-2; 8 nucleotides align to TRBD1. What was sequenced was memory CD8+ T cells sorted from blood. The sample's subset: CD45RO+ cells pooled with CCR7-negative TemRA cells. In DNA, the CDR3 is TGCGCCAGCAGCCCAGAACAGGGGGGCTATGGCTACACCTTC. Translated: CASSPEQGGYGYTF.